The rows below give T cell receptor beta chains drawn from one sample of a study of metastatic and nonmetastatic thyroid tumors. TCRdb re-clonotyped the PCR reads through MiXCR. The table has tens of thousands of clones, 16% seen once; the top ten hold around 9.3%. Sequenced material: tumor tissue. These receptors were taken from a female donor with papillary thyroid cancer or a benign thyroid nodule (not recorded which). Some clones in this sample may be carry-over from other donors' samples. Both conserved end residues are part of each CDR3. A D gene is named only where the DNA matches it firmly. Clone sizes are given selectively: once, few, many, or a class where the clone is expanded.

abundance: .
d_gene: .
v_gene: TRBV7-3
j_gene: TRBJ2-1
CDR3nt: TGTGCCAGCAGCCTCTTCCCAGTTTTAGAGCAGTTCTTC
CDR3aa: CASSLFPVLEQFF

abundance: many
d_gene: TRBD2
v_gene: TRBV20-1
j_gene: TRBJ2-2
CDR3nt: TGCAGTGCTAGAGATATAGGACTAGCGGCGAACACCGGGGAGCTGTTTTTT
CDR3aa: CSARDIGLAANTGELFF

abundance: many
d_gene: .
v_gene: TRBV5-5
j_gene: TRBJ1-1
CDR3nt: TGTGCCAGCAGCTGGCAAGGGAACACTGAAGCTTTCTTT
CDR3aa: CASSWQGNTEAFF

abundance: many
d_gene: .
v_gene: TRBV9
j_gene: TRBJ1-1
CDR3nt: TGTGCCAGCAGCCCCCTTCCGACCGACGTCGGGAGCTTCTTT
CDR3aa: CASSPLPTDVGSFF

abundance: .
d_gene: .
v_gene: TRBV3-1
j_gene: TRBJ1-2
CDR3nt: TGTGCCAGCAGCCAAGGACAGGCGGGGCTTTATGGCTACACCTTC
CDR3aa: CASSQGQAGLYGYTF

abundance: many
d_gene: .
v_gene: TRBV9
j_gene: TRBJ1-5
CDR3nt: TGTGCCAGCAGCGAGGGGACATCGAGCAATCAGCCCCAGCATTTT
CDR3aa: CASSEGTSSNQPQHF

abundance: medium-sized
d_gene: .
v_gene: TRBV27
j_gene: TRBJ2-3
CDR3nt: TGTGCCAGCAGTTGGAATACGCAGTATTTT
CDR3aa: CASSWNTQYF

abundance: many
d_gene: .
v_gene: TRBV28
j_gene: TRBJ1-3
CDR3nt: TGTGCCAGCAGTTTAGGGACGGCGGGCAGCTCTGGAAACACCATATATTTT
CDR3aa: CASSLGTAGSSGNTIYF

abundance: few
d_gene: .
v_gene: TRBV20-1
j_gene: TRBJ2-2
CDR3nt: TGCAGTGCTAGAGGGGGTGGGTGGCGTATCGGGGAGCTGTTTTTT
CDR3aa: CSARGGGWRIGELFF

abundance: many
d_gene: .
v_gene: TRBV6-1
j_gene: TRBJ2-1
CDR3nt: TGTGCCATCTGGGCTCCCCAAGGCTACAATGAGCAGTTCTTC
CDR3aa: CAIWAPQGYNEQFF

abundance: many
d_gene: .
v_gene: TRBV3-1
j_gene: TRBJ2-3
CDR3nt: TGTGCCAGCAGCCAAGACTACGGGGGTACGCAGTATTTT
CDR3aa: CASSQDYGGTQYF

abundance: medium-sized
d_gene: .
v_gene: TRBV10-2
j_gene: TRBJ1-5
CDR3nt: TGCGCCAGCAGTTCAGACAATAATCAGCCCCAGCATTTT
CDR3aa: CASSSDNNQPQHF

abundance: .
d_gene: .
v_gene: TRBV30
j_gene: TRBJ1-5
CDR3nt: TGTGCCTGGAGTAAGGTGTCAAGTTCCAGCCAGCCCCAGCATTTT
CDR3aa: CAWSKVSSSSQPQHF

abundance: many
d_gene: TRBD2
v_gene: TRBV5-8
j_gene: TRBJ2-1
CDR3nt: TGTGCCAGCAGCATGGGACTAGCGGGTTTCAATGAGCAGTTCTTC
CDR3aa: CASSMGLAGFNEQFF

abundance: many
d_gene: TRBD1
v_gene: TRBV19
j_gene: TRBJ2-6
CDR3nt: TGTGCCAGTAGTACTCCAGGGGGCGCGGGTGGGGCCAACGTCCTGACTTTC
CDR3aa: CASSTPGGAGGANVLTF

abundance: medium-sized
d_gene: TRBD1
v_gene: TRBV18
j_gene: TRBJ1-1
CDR3nt: TGTGCCAGCTCACCGACAGGGGGCATTAACACTGAAGCTTTCTTT
CDR3aa: CASSPTGGINTEAFF

abundance: medium-sized
d_gene: .
v_gene: TRBV28
j_gene: TRBJ2-7
CDR3nt: TGTGCCAGCCTTCGACAGGTCGGTTACGAGCAGTACTTC
CDR3aa: CASLRQVGYEQYF

abundance: many
d_gene: .
v_gene: TRBV7-9
j_gene: TRBJ1-2
CDR3nt: TGTGCCAGCAGCTTCGAGGGTTATGGCTACACCTTC
CDR3aa: CASSFEGYGYTF

abundance: many
d_gene: .
v_gene: TRBV3-1
j_gene: TRBJ2-1
CDR3nt: TGTGCCAGCAGCCCCGATTTCGAGGCGGAACGATACAATGAGCAGTTCTTC
CDR3aa: CASSPDFEAERYNEQFF

abundance: many
d_gene: .
v_gene: TRBV20-1
j_gene: TRBJ1-5
CDR3nt: TGCAGTGCTCGGGGCCCGGGCCCCGATCAGCCCCAGCATTTT
CDR3aa: CSARGPGPDQPQHF

abundance: many
d_gene: .
v_gene: TRBV28
j_gene: TRBJ1-1
CDR3nt: TGTGCCAGCAGTTTGGGAGCTAACACTGAAGCTTTCTTT
CDR3aa: CASSLGANTEAFF

abundance: many
d_gene: .
v_gene: TRBV18
j_gene: TRBJ2-1
CDR3nt: TGTGCCAGCTCACCGACAAAATACAATGAGCAGTTCTTC
CDR3aa: CASSPTKYNEQFF

abundance: .
d_gene: TRBD2
v_gene: TRBV28
j_gene: TRBJ2-3
CDR3nt: TGTGCCAGCAGACCCATCGCGGGAGGGCCTTCAGATACGAAGTATTTT
CDR3aa: CASRPIAGGPSDTKYF

abundance: many
d_gene: .
v_gene: TRBV20-1
j_gene: TRBJ2-5
CDR3nt: TGCAGTGCTAGAGAAAGGTGGGGGCGGGACCAAGAGACCCAGTACTTC
CDR3aa: CSARERWGRDQETQYF

abundance: .
d_gene: TRBD2
v_gene: TRBV5-1
j_gene: TRBJ2-3
CDR3nt: TGCGCCAGCAGCTTGCGGGGGGACACAGATACGCAGTATTTT
CDR3aa: CASSLRGDTDTQYF

abundance: many
d_gene: TRBD2
v_gene: TRBV7-2
j_gene: TRBJ2-3
CDR3nt: TGTGCCAGCAGGCTTAGCGGGGGCATCACAGATACGCAGTATTTT
CDR3aa: CASRLSGGITDTQYF

abundance: .
d_gene: .
v_gene: TRBV7-3
j_gene: TRBJ2-1
CDR3nt: TGTGCCAGCATCTTACACATGGACAATGAGCAGTTCTTC
CDR3aa: CASILHMDNEQFF

abundance: many
d_gene: TRBD1
v_gene: TRBV20-1
j_gene: TRBJ1-5
CDR3nt: TGCAGTGCTAGAGGACAGGGGGAGGCCAATCAGCCCCAGCATTTT
CDR3aa: CSARGQGEANQPQHF

abundance: few
d_gene: .
v_gene: TRBV5-1
j_gene: TRBJ2-5
CDR3nt: TGCGCCAGCAGCTTGGATATCAGTACGGAGACCCAGTACTTC
CDR3aa: CASSLDISTETQYF

abundance: many
d_gene: TRBD1
v_gene: TRBV9
j_gene: TRBJ2-1
CDR3nt: TGTGCCAGCAGCGTAGCCGGGACAGGGATTGAGCAGTTCTTC
CDR3aa: CASSVAGTGIEQFF

abundance: many
d_gene: .
v_gene: TRBV10-3
j_gene: TRBJ2-2
CDR3nt: TGTGCCATCAGTGAGGGCCGCCCCAGCGAGCTGTTTTTT
CDR3aa: CAISEGRPSELFF

abundance: many
d_gene: .
v_gene: TRBV20-1
j_gene: TRBJ2-1
CDR3nt: TGCAGTGCCTCGCGGGTTTCTAATGAGCAGTTCTTC
CDR3aa: CSASRVSNEQFF

abundance: many
d_gene: .
v_gene: TRBV7-8
j_gene: TRBJ1-1
CDR3nt: TGTGCCAGCAGCTTACGGGCAGGCAGAGGGGCTTTCTTT
CDR3aa: CASSLRAGRGAFF

abundance: many
d_gene: .
v_gene: TRBV20-1
j_gene: TRBJ2-7
CDR3nt: TGCAGTGCTACGGTCGTCCCCTACGAGCAGTACTTC
CDR3aa: CSATVVPYEQYF

abundance: .
d_gene: .
v_gene: TRBV19
j_gene: TRBJ1-2
CDR3nt: TGTGCCAGTGGGTCCCCGGTGATTATGGATACTAACTACTATGGCTACACCTTC
CDR3aa: CASGSPVIMDTNYYGYTF

abundance: many
d_gene: .
v_gene: TRBV30
j_gene: TRBJ1-4
CDR3nt: TGTGCCTGGAGTGAGGGGGTTGGTAATGAAAAACTGTTTTTT
CDR3aa: CAWSEGVGNEKLFF

abundance: medium-sized
d_gene: TRBD2
v_gene: TRBV19
j_gene: TRBJ2-7
CDR3nt: TGTGCCAGTAGTCCCGGACTAGCGGGCGAGCAGTACTTC
CDR3aa: CASSPGLAGEQYF

abundance: many
d_gene: TRBD1
v_gene: TRBV28
j_gene: TRBJ2-7
CDR3nt: TGTGCCACGAGGACAGGGGTGTCGGCGGGACACTACGAGCAGTACTTC
CDR3aa: CATRTGVSAGHYEQYF

abundance: many
d_gene: TRBD2
v_gene: TRBV14
j_gene: TRBJ2-1
CDR3nt: TGTGCCAGCAGCCAATTAAAGGCTAGCGGGAGTATCAATGAGCAGTTCTTC
CDR3aa: CASSQLKASGSINEQFF

abundance: many
d_gene: TRBD1
v_gene: TRBV5-1
j_gene: TRBJ2-7
CDR3nt: TGCGCCAGCAGCTTGGCGGACAGGGTAGATGGGGACGAGCAGTACTTC
CDR3aa: CASSLADRVDGDEQYF

abundance: many
d_gene: .
v_gene: TRBV4-2
j_gene: TRBJ2-7
CDR3nt: TGTGCCAGCAGCCCCAGGTTAGGCGAGCAGTACTTC
CDR3aa: CASSPRLGEQYF

abundance: many
d_gene: .
v_gene: TRBV15
j_gene: TRBJ2-5
CDR3nt: TGTGCCACCAGCAGGAGCCCCGGACAGAAAGAGACCCAGTACTTC
CDR3aa: CATSRSPGQKETQYF

abundance: many
d_gene: TRBD1
v_gene: TRBV18
j_gene: TRBJ2-7
CDR3nt: TGTGCCAGCTCACCACTGGTCTGGACAGGCCACGAGCAGTACTTC
CDR3aa: CASSPLVWTGHEQYF

abundance: .
d_gene: .
v_gene: TRBV20-1
j_gene: TRBJ1-5
CDR3nt: TGCAGTGCAGACTTGGACATACATCAGCCCCAGCATTTT
CDR3aa: CSADLDIHQPQHF

abundance: .
d_gene: .
v_gene: TRBV10-3
j_gene: TRBJ2-5
CDR3nt: TGTGCCATCAGTGAGTCTCCAGGCGAAGAGACCCAGTACTTC
CDR3aa: CAISESPGEETQYF

abundance: .
d_gene: .
v_gene: TRBV5-8
j_gene: TRBJ2-3
CDR3nt: TGTGCCAGCATCCGAGCGGGTACAACAGATACGCAGTATTTT
CDR3aa: CASIRAGTTDTQYF

abundance: many
d_gene: .
v_gene: TRBV25-1
j_gene: TRBJ2-7
CDR3nt: TGTGCCAGCAGTGATTCGGGGGACGAGCAGTACTTC
CDR3aa: CASSDSGDEQYF

abundance: many
d_gene: TRBD2
v_gene: TRBV12-3/TRBV12-4
j_gene: TRBJ2-3
CDR3nt: TGTGCCAGCAGTTTAGGGTTTGTGGCGGGGGGAAATACGCAGTATTTT
CDR3aa: CASSLGFVAGGNTQYF

abundance: many
d_gene: .
v_gene: TRBV4-2
j_gene: TRBJ1-4
CDR3nt: TGTGCCAGCAGCCATGACGTTGATATGACAGGTTTAGCAAAACTGTTTTTT
CDR3aa: CASSHDVDMTGLAKLFF

abundance: many
d_gene: .
v_gene: TRBV20-1
j_gene: TRBJ2-5
CDR3nt: TGCAGTGCAACCCTTGAGACCCAGTACTTC
CDR3aa: CSATLETQYF

abundance: .
d_gene: .
v_gene: TRBV4-2
j_gene: TRBJ1-4
CDR3nt: TGTGCCAGCAGCCATGGCAATCGCGGAAGCTCTGAAAAACTGTTTTTT
CDR3aa: CASSHGNRGSSEKLFF

abundance: .
d_gene: .
v_gene: TRBV18
j_gene: TRBJ2-2
CDR3nt: TGTGCCAGCTCACCGACTAGTTTTACCGGGGAGCTGTTTTTT
CDR3aa: CASSPTSFTGELFF

abundance: many
d_gene: .
v_gene: TRBV29-1
j_gene: TRBJ1-1
CDR3nt: TGCAGCGTTGAGGCGGGGAGCGTGAACTGGGCGGGCACTGAAGCTTTCTTT
CDR3aa: CSVEAGSVNWAGTEAFF

abundance: .
d_gene: .
v_gene: TRBV15
j_gene: TRBJ1-5
CDR3nt: TGTGCCACCAGCCGAGATAGGGTGGAGTGGCAGCCCCAGCATTTT
CDR3aa: CATSRDRVEWQPQHF

abundance: many
d_gene: TRBD1
v_gene: TRBV15
j_gene: TRBJ2-3
CDR3nt: TGTGCCACCAGCAGAGAAAAACAGGGGACGCAGTATTTT
CDR3aa: CATSREKQGTQYF